This T cell receptor (beta chain) comes out of a study of tumor and adjacent non-tumor tissue in lung cancer (dated by TCRdb to between 2017 and 2018). At the level of the whole study: By cancer type, the cohort comprised under 15 adenocarcinoma patients, a couple of squamous cell carcinoma patients and 1 small cell lung cancer patient. Among the approximately 15 patients, ages ranged from roughly 31 to 85 years, some ten were men and 5 were women, and disease was TNM stage I to III. A total of approximately 130,000,000 productive TCRbeta reads were generated by sequencing, corresponding to an average of roughly 4 million reads per sample. Using bulk TCRbeta repertoires from some 14 lung cancer patients, the study set lung tumor tissue side by side with matched distant non-tumor lung tissue. Under 35 paired specimens, one tumor and one normal lung sample per patient, were profiled by TCRbeta CDR3 sequencing. Study-level results and caveats: Significantly higher TCR diversity (inverse Simpson) was observed in tumor tissue than in normal lung tissue (around 450 vs 150, P = 0.0075, Mann-Whitney U test). Because peripheral blood was not sequenced, blood TCRbeta repertoires in the lung cancer patients of the study were not examined. Only 15 patients were included in the cohort, and the need for larger samples and more detailed clinical data was noted by the authors. Younger patients had significantly higher TCR diversity, and higher tumor TCR diversity was associated with shorter overall and disease-free survival. A significantly larger cumulative share of the repertoire was made up by the top 100 clones in normal lung than in tumor tissue. The sequencing platform is not named in the methods, and unique molecular identifiers are not mentioned.

RNA was extracted from bulk unsorted tissue and checked for quality with a NanoDrop ND-1000 and an Agilent 2100. Newly diagnosed lung cancer patients without prior chemotherapy who had been admitted for thoracic surgery in China between August and November 2014 were enrolled as donors. Patients with previous radiotherapy or chemotherapy, or with another concurrent cancer, were excluded from the study. Surgical tissue pieces of about 1-2.1 cm3 were preserved in RNAlater solution and stored at -80 °C until use. CDR1 is given as MNHNY and CDR2 as SVGAGI, both from the germline V gene (reference sequence). From cysteine to phenylalanine, the CDR3 is 12 amino acids long. Just CDR3 DNA is preserved here, 36 bases in frame from base 1. This clonotype was counted between two and nine times. Its antigen remains undetermined. Sequence at one end of the junction differs from germline and may be a read error.

The protocol used for the library was multiplex PCR. TCRdb shows the sequencer as Illumina HiSeq 2500. TCRbeta libraries were constructed through three rounds of nested PCR with primers (Table S4) according to protocols adapted from ARM-PCR. Before sequencing, PCR products of 200-500 bp were cut from the gel and purified using the QIAquick gel extraction kit. The paper's data handling went like this. Reads were cleaned with Trimmomatic, merged with FLASH into complete CDR3 sequences, and assigned to V(D)J germline segments with MiTCR. VDJtools was used to compute clonal diversity as the inverse Simpson's index. In-frame sequences without a premature stop codon were defined as productive reads. TCRdb's own reprocessing of the public reads used fastp at Q25 and MiXCR and kept productive beta chains. Entries that share a CDR3 protein sequence are merged under the most common genes and DNA. These V and J calls originate from TCRdb's pipeline instead of the authors' own analysis. Across this sample there are approximately 120,000 distinct CDR3 sequences, with about 75% seen only once. The ten biggest clones cover more than 35% of the sample.

Input material: lung tumor tissue. This sequence uses TRBV6-6 and TRBJ2-7, with an unclear D gene assignment. The sequence derives from a woman between 55 and 75 years old with non-small cell lung cancer. The CDR3 here reads CASSYSYVKQYF. The sequenced DNA: TGTGCCAGTAGTTACTCCTATGTCAAGCAGTACTTC.